This entry lists 25 T cell receptor beta chains sequenced from one sample in a study of Ad26.COV2.S vaccination and SARS-CoV-2 variants. The protocol was immunoSEQ multiplex PCR, while the TCRdb copy is restricted to in-frame clones and leaves out a portion. The sample has about 350,000 clones; roughly 94% are singletons. Sequences were derived from peripheral blood, sampled after recovery from COVID-19. The receptors come from a human donor who had recovered from COVID-19.

The chain is built from TRBV27 and TRBJ2-3; D is unresolved. Trimming pared 5 bases from V and 0 bases from J, leaving 24 bases between. Germline V gives CDR1 MNHEY, CDR2 SMNVEV (reference sequence). The CDR3 is 19 residues long. For the CDR3, the DNA is TGTGCCAGCAGTCATAATCCCCTAGGAACAATTCCTAGCACAGATACGCAGTATTTT. Its protein is CASSHNPLGTIPSTDTQYF.

This chain joins TRBV9 and TRBJ1-1; a weak D match, TRBD1 (6 bases). This CDR3 has 13 residues. In germline, CDR1 is SGDLS, CDR2 YYNGEE. V was cut by 0 bases and J by 4 bases, with 7 bases left in between. The CDR3 DNA follows: TGTGCCAGCAGCGTAGGACAGGTCACTGAAGCTTTCTTT. Translating it yields CASSVGQVTEAFF.

V gene TRBV11-2 combines with J gene TRBJ2-7; D might be TRBD1 (6 bases). The CDR3 is made up of 15 amino acids. Trimming left V 1 base short and J 2 bases short, with 12 bases between. Germline CDR1 and CDR2: SGHAT and FQNNGV. CDR3 in amino acids: CASSLGAGQPYEQYF. As DNA, the CDR3 is TGTGCCAGCAGCTTAGGGGCCGGACAGCCCTACGAGCAGTACTTC.

This chain links TRBV29-1 with TRBJ2-2; 8 bases align to TRBD2. Germline V gene lookup returns CDR1 SQVTM and CDR2 ANQGSEA. Germline trimming cut 5 bases from V and 8 bases from J; bases unmatched to any gene: 10. The CDR3 covers 14 residues. Written as DNA, the CDR3 is TGCAGCGTTACCCTCATTAGCGGGGTAGGGGAGCTGTTTTTT. It encodes CSVTLISGVGELFF.

The chain employs TRBV6-6 and TRBJ1-3; 8 bases line up with TRBD1. Germline V gene lookup returns CDR1 MNHNY and CDR2 SVGAGI (reference sequence). The CDR3 contains 14 residues. V was clipped by 5 bases and J by 2 bases; unmatched bases: 2. CDR3 coding DNA: TGTGCCAGCAGTCCAGGGGGCGCTGGAAACACCATATATTTT. Amino acid sequence: CASSPGGAGNTIYF.

This chain uses TRBV27 with TRBJ1-5; no reliable D call. Deletions cut 5 bases from V and 7 bases from J, with 21 bases between. This CDR3 spans 16 amino acids. Germline assignment: CDR1 MNHEY and CDR2 SMNVEV (reference sequence). The CDR3 coding sequence is TGTGCCAGCAGTCTAAGCCCGGACGGTTGGAGCCAGCCCCAGCATTTT. Protein: CASSLSPDGWSQPQHF.

The J gene is TRBJ1-1, the V gene TRBV5-6; D remains ambiguous. CDR1 is SGHDT and CDR2 is YYEEEE in the germline V gene. Between the trimmed V and J ends, which lost 4 bases and 4 bases, there was a span of 8 bases. The CDR3 runs to 12 residues. CDR3: CASSPGSTEAFF. CDR3 in DNA: TGTGCCAGCAGCCCCGGTAGCACTGAAGCTTTCTTT.

The J gene is TRBJ2-3, the V gene TRBV5-1; TRBD2 matches 7 bases. The germline V gene encodes CDR1 SGHRS and CDR2 YFSETQ. The J segment lost 2 bases and the V segment lost 2 bases, leaving 8 bases of the junction unmatched. The CDR3 spans 16 residues. The CDR3 DNA follows: TGCGCCAGCAGCTTAACTAGCGAGGCTCTCACAGATACGCAGTATTTT. This translates into CASSLTSEALTDTQYF.

V and J are TRBV19 and TRBJ2-7; D is perhaps TRBD1 (6 bases). Trimming pared 5 bases from V and 2 bases from J, leaving 10 bases between. The CDR3 spans 13 residues. Per germline, CDR1 LNHDA and CDR2 SQIVND (reference sequence). This chain's CDR3 is CASSAGQTYEQYF. The CDR3 DNA is TGTGCCAGTAGTGCTGGACAGACCTACGAGCAGTACTTC.

J is TRBJ2-2 and V is TRBV11-3; D gene unclear. The CDR3 extends over 13 amino acids. Between the trimmed V and J ends, which lost 0 bases and 4 bases, there was a span of 3 bases. Looked up from germline, CDR1 is SGHNT and CDR2 is YENEEA. The CDR3 DNA sequence: TGTGCCAGCAGCTTAGAGGGCACCGGGGAGCTGTTTTTT. This gives the protein CASSLEGTGELFF.

This sequence joins TRBV7-2 and TRBJ2-3; TRBD2 matches 7 bases. Looked up from germline, CDR1 is SGHTA and CDR2 is FQGNSA. The CDR3 loop spans 17 amino acids. V trimming: 5 bases; J trimming: 2 bases; junction bases outside the gene matches: 13. The CDR3 DNA sequence: TGTGCCAGCAGCCTCCCGCGCCGAGCGGGAAACACAGATACGCAGTATTTT. This sequence encodes CASSLPRRAGNTDTQYF.

The chain recombines TRBV16 with TRBJ1-2; D is unclear. Per the germline V gene, CDR1 is KGHSY and CDR2 is FQNENV. Deletions cut 0 bases from V and 8 bases from J, with 13 bases between. The CDR3 is 14 residues long. The CDR3 region has the DNA TGTGCCAGCAGCCAATCGTACTCGAGCTGGGGCTACACCTTC. This gives the protein CASSQSYSSWGYTF.

This chain links TRBV5-1 with TRBJ1-4, with 10 nucleotides matching TRBD1. J gave up 4 bases and V 4 bases, and 7 bases lay outside the gene matches. Germline V gene sequence: CDR1 SGHRS, CDR2 YFSETQ. This CDR3 comprises 16 residues. This chain's CDR3 is CASSPLGDRGNEKLFF. The CDR3 DNA reads as TGCGCCAGCAGCCCTCTGGGGGACAGGGGTAATGAAAAACTGTTTTTT.

Notes on this clone: This same CDR3 is encoded by further DNA sequences in the sample. The chain joins TRBV3-1 (or the pseudogene TRBV3-2) to TRBJ1-2, with 8 bases lining up with TRBD1. V lost 4 bases, J lost 3 bases, and 4 bases stayed unmatched. The CDR3 covers 14 residues. The V gene's germline CDR1 is LGHDT and CDR2 YNNKEL (reference sequence). CDR3 coding DNA: TGTGCCAGCAGCCCAGGACAGGGCGACTATGGCTACACCTTC. Its translation: CASSPGQGDYGYTF.

This sequence joins TRBV7-2 and TRBJ1-6, with D possibly matching TRBD1 (6 bases). The CDR3 runs 15 residues. V was cut by 2 bases and J by 7 bases, with 12 bases left in between. CDR1 is SGHTA, CDR2 FQGNSA, per germline. The DNA of the CDR3 is TGTGCCAGCAGCTTACGAGGACAGACGAATTCACCCCTCCACTTT. Its translation is CASSLRGQTNSPLHF.

The chain recombines TRBV3-1 (or the pseudogene TRBV3-2) with TRBJ1-1; TRBD1 is a possible D gene (5 bases). The germline gives CDR1 LGHDT, CDR2 YNNKEL (reference sequence). V gave up 4 bases and J gave up 3 bases, with 12 bases separating them. The CDR3 length is 14 residues. The CDR3 here is CASSPWGDHTEAFF. The CDR3 DNA is TGTGCCAGCAGCCCCTGGGGGGACCACACTGAAGCTTTCTTT.

The chain links TRBV19 to TRBJ1-1; D is unresolved. Germline V gene data show CDR1 as LNHDA and CDR2 as SQIVND (reference sequence). The CDR3 length is 14 residues. V lost 3 bases to trimming and J lost 1 base, with 9 bases between them. For the CDR3, the DNA is TGTGCCAGTAGTATCGGGGTAGCGAACACTGAAGCTTTCTTT. Translated: CASSIGVANTEAFF.

The chain combines TRBV19 with TRBJ1-1, with D possibly TRBD1 on 5 matching bases. Trimming shortened V by 5 bases and J by 0 bases, and 13 bases separated the two germline ends. Looked up from germline, CDR1 is LNHDA and CDR2 is SQIVND (reference sequence). The CDR3 runs 15 residues. The CDR3 DNA reads TGTGCCAGTAGTTTAAAGGGAGGGGTGAACACTGAAGCTTTCTTT. This sequence encodes CASSLKGGVNTEAFF.

The chain uses TRBV4-1 and TRBJ2-7, with 9 bases lining up with TRBD2. V lost 1 base and J lost 0; bases outside the gene matches: 4. Germline CDR1 reads MGHRA; CDR2 reads YSYEKL. CDR3 size: 16 residues. The CDR3 sequence: CASSQVASGDSYEQYF. CDR3 coding DNA: TGCGCCAGCAGCCAAGTTGCTAGCGGGGACTCCTACGAGCAGTACTTC.

The J gene is TRBJ1-2, the V gene TRBV7-9; no firm D call. There are 14 residues in the CDR3. V was trimmed by 5 bases and J by 4 bases, leaving 14 bases between them. Germline CDR1 reads SEHNR; CDR2 reads FQNEAQ (reference sequence). The CDR3 is CASSGNKETYGYTF. Here the CDR3 DNA reads TGTGCCAGCAGCGGAAACAAGGAAACCTATGGCTACACCTTC.

The CDR3 DNA sequence: TGTGCCAGCAGCCAGTTAAAGGGAGGAGCAGATACGCAGTATTTT. Encoded protein: CASSQLKGGADTQYF. The rearrangement links TRBV3-1 (or the pseudogene TRBV3-2) to TRBJ2-3; D perhaps matches TRBD2 (6 bases). Germline-derived CDR1 and CDR2 are LGHDT and YNNKEL (reference sequence). Trimming cost V 3 bases and J 4 bases, with 14 bases left between them. The CDR3 length is 15 residues.

The genes are TRBV11-2 and TRBJ2-3; D is unclear. The ends were cut back, 2 bases at V and 2 bases at J, with 5 bases in the middle. This CDR3 is built from 13 residues. Germline-derived CDR1 and CDR2 are SGHAT and FQNNGV. The CDR3 sequence is CASSLWPTDTQYF. CDR3 DNA: TGTGCCAGCAGCTTATGGCCCACAGATACGCAGTATTTT.

The rearrangement uses TRBV15 and TRBJ2-2; 10 positions agree with TRBD1. V lost 1 base to trimming and J lost 4 bases; unmatched junction nucleotides: 3. The CDR3 has 16 residues. Germline V gives CDR1 LNHNV, CDR2 YYDKDF (reference sequence). CDR3 protein: CATSRGGTGVTGELFF. In DNA, the CDR3 is TGTGCCACCAGCAGAGGAGGGACAGGGGTCACCGGGGAGCTGTTTTTT.

The chain combines TRBV11-2 with TRBJ2-2, with D perhaps matching TRBD2 (6 bases). This CDR3 contains 16 residues. Trimming removed 0 bases at V and 0 bases at J, with 8 bases between. The germline V gene encodes CDR1 SGHAT and CDR2 FQNNGV. This chain's CDR3 is CASSLEGLPNTGELFF. The CDR3 DNA reads TGTGCCAGCAGCTTAGAGGGACTTCCGAACACCGGGGAGCTGTTTTTT.

The V and J genes are TRBV14 and TRBJ2-7; D call uncertain. The CDR3 covers 13 residues. CDR1 is SGHDN, CDR2 FVKESK, per germline. Trimming removed 4 bases from V and 2 bases from J, with 9 bases in between. This CDR3 reads CASSLRVPYEQYF. The CDR3 nucleotides read TGTGCCAGCAGCCTCCGGGTCCCCTACGAGCAGTACTTC.